One sample yielded the 25 T cell receptor beta chains listed below, sequenced in a study of T cell changes during pregnancy in multiple sclerosis. Produced via immunoSEQ multiplex PCR; TCRdb's table is partial and in-frame only. The sample holds 75,000 to 95,000 clones, 92% seen once. Sequencing was performed on peripheral blood, taken in the first trimester of pregnancy. Receptors were obtained from a female donor with multiple sclerosis, enrolled in a pregnancy study.

A few counts support this clone. The chain recombines TRBV7-9 with TRBJ1-2, with TRBD1 matching 10 bases. Germline V gene data show CDR1 as SEHNR and CDR2 as FQNEAQ (reference sequence). CDR3 length equals 16 residues. V lost 5 bases to trimming and J lost 2 bases; unmatched junction nucleotides: 8. The CDR3 coding sequence is TGTGCCAGCAGCAGCTTAACGGACAGGGGGAACTATGGCTACACCTTC. This sequence encodes CASSSLTDRGNYGYTF.

V gene TRBV9 combines with J gene TRBJ2-6, with D possibly TRBD2 on 6 matching bases. The CDR3 has 18 residues. CDR1 SGDLS and CDR2 YYNGEE come from the germline V gene. V lost 3 bases to trimming and J lost 2 bases, with 18 bases between them. CDR3 DNA sequence: TGTGCCAGCAGCGCCCATCTAGACGGGACTGCTGGGGCCAACGTCCTGACTTTC. This sequence encodes CASSAHLDGTAGANVLTF.

In its sample, this clone was seen once. This sequence joins TRBV9 and TRBJ2-5, with 7 bases identical to TRBD2. The CDR3 length is 17 residues. V was clipped by 0 bases and J by 5 bases; unmatched bases: 13. Germline V gene sequence: CDR1 SGDLS, CDR2 YYNGEE. DNA of the CDR3: TGTGCCAGCAGCGTAGCCCCCCTGGCGGGAGTCACGGAGACCCAGTACTTC. It is translated as CASSVAPLAGVTETQYF.

The V and J genes are TRBV4-2 and TRBJ1-1; D gene unclear. Germline assignment: CDR1 LGHNA and CDR2 YNFKEQ. This CDR3 is built from 15 residues. The V end lost 4 bases, the J end lost 1 base, and 13 bases lay between the germline ends. The chain's CDR3 is CASSPEVERNTEAFF. In DNA form, the CDR3 reads TGTGCCAGCAGCCCCGAAGTCGAGAGGAACACTGAAGCTTTCTTT.

The V call is TRBV25-1, the J call TRBJ1-5; D not resolved. Trimming removed 3 bases from V and 0 bases from J, with 9 bases in between. CDR3 size: 15 residues. Per the germline V gene, CDR1 is MGHDK and CDR2 is SYGVNS. CDR3 in DNA: TGTGCCAGCAGTGACAACAGTTATAGCAATCAGCCCCAGCATTTT. Its protein is CASSDNSYSNQPQHF.

V and J are TRBV6-6 and TRBJ1-1; D might be TRBD1 (6 bases). Germline CDR1 reads MNHNY; CDR2 reads SVGAGI (reference sequence). The CDR3 spans 15 residues. V lost 5 bases, J lost 1 base, and 14 bases lay in between. DNA for the CDR3: TGTGCCAGCAGTCCATCCAGGGGCTGGAACACTGAAGCTTTCTTT. This codes for CASSPSRGWNTEAFF.

The chain links TRBV28 to TRBJ1-3; TRBD1 might be the D (5 bases). Germline assignment: CDR1 MDHEN and CDR2 SYDVKM. Trimming cost V 7 bases and J 6 bases, with 16 bases left between them. The CDR3 runs 14 residues. CDR3 sequence: CASTIGVLSNTIYF. The CDR3 DNA sequence: TGTGCCAGCACGATAGGGGTCTTATCAAACACCATATATTTT.

V gene TRBV7-6 combines with J gene TRBJ2-5, with 7 bases that match TRBD1. Germline V CDR1 and CDR2: SGHVS, FNYEAQ. The CDR3 is 13 residues long. V trimming: 5 bases; J trimming: 2 bases; junction bases outside the gene matches: 2. CDR3 protein: CASSLRGQETQYF. The CDR3 nucleotides are TGTGCCAGCAGCCTCAGGGGGCAAGAGACCCAGTACTTC.

The genes are TRBV19 and TRBJ1-2, with D perhaps matching TRBD1 (6 bases). There are 13 residues in the CDR3. Deletions cut 7 bases from V and 7 bases from J, with 16 bases between. Per the germline V gene, CDR1 is LNHDA and CDR2 is SQIVND (reference sequence). The CDR3 is CASTPPLGGGYTF. For the CDR3, the DNA is TGTGCCAGTACGCCCCCATTAGGGGGTGGCTACACCTTC.

The gene calls are TRBV27 and TRBJ1-2, with TRBD1 matching 7 bases. CDR3 length equals 14 residues. V dropped 10 bases and J dropped 3; count of bases not matched to a gene: 11. Germline assignment: CDR1 MNHEY and CDR2 SMNVEV (reference sequence). CDR3: CATLPRGSDYGYTF. As DNA, the CDR3 is TGTGCCACCCTACCCAGGGGGTCCGACTATGGCTACACCTTC.

This chain connects TRBV30 to TRBJ1-1; 8 bases are shared with TRBD1. This CDR3 region has 14 residues. The ends lost 0 bases at V and 4 bases at J; junction bases unmatched: 4. Germline CDR1 GTSNPN, CDR2 SVGIG (reference sequence). The CDR3 loop is CAWSVDRGGTEAFF. The CDR3 bases are TGTGCCTGGAGTGTAGACAGGGGAGGCACTGAAGCTTTCTTT.

A few counts support this clone. The chain is built from TRBV6-5 and TRBJ1-2, with a weak D call TRBD1 (6 bases). V gave up 4 bases and J gave up 5 bases, with 11 bases separating them. Germline CDR1 and CDR2: MNHEY and SVGAGI. The CDR3 covers 13 residues. CDR3 nucleotide sequence: TGTGCCAGCAGTTCCAGGGGCCGGTATGGCTACACCTTC. It translates to CASSSRGRYGYTF.

The chain combines TRBV5-1 with TRBJ2-1; 8 nucleotides line up with TRBD2. This CDR3 spans 17 amino acids. Looked up from germline, CDR1 is SGHRS and CDR2 is YFSETQ. Losses at the gene ends were 1 base for V and 0 bases for J; bases not matched to a gene: 6. The CDR3 DNA follows: TGCGCCAGCAGCTTGCCTAGACTAGCGACCTCCTACAATGAGCAGTTCTTC. It is translated as CASSLPRLATSYNEQFF.

This clone was seen a few times. The chain employs TRBV27 and TRBJ1-3; 9 nucleotides match TRBD1. Unmatched junction bases numbered 2, after V lost 0 bases and J lost 2 bases. The CDR3 sequence is 16 residues long. Germline V gene lookup returns CDR1 MNHEY and CDR2 SMNVEV (reference sequence). CDR3 sequence reads: CASSLSWDRAGNTIYF. The CDR3 bases are TGTGCCAGCAGTTTATCTTGGGACAGGGCTGGAAACACCATATATTTT.

This chain connects TRBV28 to TRBJ2-2, with D possibly matching TRBD1 (6 bases). Germline CDR1 MDHEN, CDR2 SYDVKM. The ends were cut back, 8 bases at V and 3 bases at J, with 16 bases in the middle. CDR3 size: 15 residues. The DNA for the CDR3 is TGTGCCAGCTCCCCCAAGACAGGTTACACCGGGGAGCTGTTTTTT. It yields the protein CASSPKTGYTGELFF. Supplemented by reference TRBV28 and TRBJ2-2, the full variable domain reads DVKVTQSSRYLVKRTGEKVFLECVQDMDHENMFWYRQDPGLGLRLIYFSYDVKMKEKGDIPEGYSVSREKKERFSLILESASTNQTSMYLCASSPKTGYTGELFFGEGSRLTVL.

V and J are TRBV5-4 and TRBJ2-1, with 7 bases fitting TRBD1. The trim removed 4 bases at V and 2 bases at J, leaving 3 bases unmatched. From germline, CDR1 is SGHNT and CDR2 YYREEE (reference sequence). This CDR3 spans 14 amino acids. The DNA of the CDR3 is TGTGCCAGCAGCCTAGGGGGCGCCTACAATGAGCAGTTCTTC. As protein: CASSLGGAYNEQFF.

V is TRBV9 and J is TRBJ2-7; 10 bases are a match to TRBD2. Per the germline V gene, CDR1 is SGDLS and CDR2 is YYNGEE. This CDR3 is 16 amino acids long. J lost 2 bases, V lost 0 bases, and 5 bases had no gene match. The CDR3 bases are TGTGCCAGCAGCGTAGGGCCAGCGGGAGGGCCCTACGAGCAGTACTTC. The encoded protein is CASSVGPAGGPYEQYF.

The chain couples TRBV10-1 to TRBJ2-1, with TRBD1 identical over 7 bases. Trimming cost V 2 bases and J 4 bases; bases outside gene matches: 2. CDR3 length equals 14 residues. CDR1 WNHNN and CDR2 SYGVQD come from the germline V gene (reference sequence). As DNA, the CDR3 is TGCGCCAGCAGTGAGGGACAGGTGTACAATGAGCAGTTCTTC. This encodes CASSEGQVYNEQFF.

This chain links TRBV5-1 with TRBJ1-1, with D possibly TRBD1 on 5 matching bases. The CDR3 is made up of 16 amino acids. Germline lookup yields CDR1 SGHRS and CDR2 YFSETQ. Trimming left V 0 bases short and J 6 bases short, with 18 bases between. CDR3 in amino acids: CASSLAGRQGGAEAFF. CDR3 DNA: TGCGCCAGCAGCTTGGCCGGTCGTCAGGGCGGCGCTGAAGCTTTCTTT.

This chain connects TRBV2 to TRBJ2-7; no firm D call. CDR3 length: 13 amino acids. V was cut by 4 bases and J by 4 bases, with 11 bases left in between. The germline V gene encodes CDR1 SNHLY and CDR2 FYNNEI. The CDR3 sequence: CASSGRWRYEQYF. CDR3 sequence (DNA): TGTGCCAGCAGTGGTCGGTGGCGGTACGAGCAGTACTTC.

This chain links TRBV7-2 with TRBJ1-4; possibly TRBD1 for D (6 bases). Looked up from germline, CDR1 is SGHTA and CDR2 is FQGNSA. The CDR3 is made up of 12 amino acids. V shed 2 bases and J shed 10 bases, with 8 bases lying between them. The DNA of the CDR3 is TGTGCCAGCAGCTTAATAGGGGGAAAACTGTTTTTT. It specifies CASSLIGGKLFF.

The V and J genes are TRBV28 and TRBJ2-1, with 7 bases fitting TRBD2. Germline-derived CDR1 and CDR2 are MDHEN and SYDVKM. J was trimmed by 5 bases and V by 3 bases; bases with no gene match: 10. The length of the CDR3 is 16 residues. The CDR3, as DNA: TGTGCCAGCAGTTTTTTTTGGCGGGAGTCCCACAATGAGCAGTTCTTC. Protein: CASSFFWRESHNEQFF.

DNA for the CDR3: TGTGCCAGTAGGCCACAGGAAAGTCGGCCCTACGAGCAGTACTTC. This translates into CASRPQESRPYEQYF. This chain uses TRBV19 with TRBJ2-7, with a weak D call TRBD1 (5 bases). The CDR3 has 15 amino acids. The ends were cut back, 6 bases at V and 2 bases at J, with 17 bases in the middle. Germline assignment: CDR1 LNHDA and CDR2 SQIVND (reference sequence). Using reference TRBV19 and TRBJ2-7 for the parts outside the CDR3, the full variable domain is DGGITQSPKYLFRKEGQNVTLSCEQNLNHDAMYWYRQDPGQGLRLIYYSQIVNDFQKGDIAEGYSVSREKKESFPLTVTSAQKNPTAFYLCASRPQESRPYEQYFGPGTRLTVT.

This clone is a singleton in its sample. CDR3 sequence (DNA): TGTGCCAGCCGACTAGCACTAGCCAAAAACATTCAGTACTTC. This sequence encodes CASRLALAKNIQYF. This chain links TRBV2 with TRBJ2-4, with 7 bases fitting TRBD2. Germline lookup yields CDR1 SNHLY and CDR2 FYNNEI. The CDR3 covers 14 residues. V shed 8 bases, J shed 0 bases, and the junction held 4 bases outside the gene matches.

The V and J genes are TRBV7-2 and TRBJ2-7, with 7 bases lining up with TRBD1. The CDR3 sequence is 14 residues long. Germline V gives CDR1 SGHTA, CDR2 FQGNSA. V was pared by 5 bases and J by 2 bases, with 6 bases of the junction left unmatched. The CDR3 bases are TGTGCCAGCAGCCAACTGGGACAGCCCTACGAGCAGTACTTC. As protein: CASSQLGQPYEQYF.